This paragraph reports one T cell receptor (beta chain). Its antigen is not known. This specimen includes other DNA sequences encoding the same CDR3. These data belong to a study of radiotherapy plus CTLA-4 blockade in lung cancer. About the research overall: The study recorded objective responses in about 20% of patients and disease control in 31%. Findings and caveats of the study: With interferon-beta, early dynamics of blood T cell clones were reported to best predict response.

Method: immunoSEQ multiplex PCR; TCRdb's copy keeps in-frame clones and lacks some. This table has approximately 98,000 clones, around 83% appearing once. V lost 5 bases, J lost 0 bases, and 14 bases lay in between. In germline, CDR1 is MNHEY, CDR2 SMNVEV (reference sequence). The CDR3 totals 15 residues. The TCR was taken from a human donor with non-small cell lung cancer who had a partial response to radiotherapy plus ipilimumab. This sequence joins TRBV27 and TRBJ2-7, with D uncertain. Sample: peripheral blood, taken from a patient treated with radiotherapy plus ipilimumab. CDR3 residues: CASSLRSSGSYEQYF. The CDR3 bases are TGTGCCAGCAGTCTCCGGAGTTCTGGCTCCTACGAGCAGTACTTC.